These 3 T cell receptor beta chains came from one sample sequenced in a study of molecular identifiers for immune sequencing clone quantification. TCRdb re-derived calls from the PCR reads in MiXCR, one entry per CDR3 protein. This sample has about 510,000 distinct CDR3 sequences, with about a quarter found just once. The sequenced sample consisted of naive CD8+ T cells from blood, with Jurkat cell RNA spiked in. Subset reported: FACS-sorted CD8+CD4-CCR7+CD45RA+ naive T cells. Every receptor here comes from a human donor in good health. Some libraries in this study had Jurkat cell RNA spiked in.

This clonotype was recorded at least ten times. The CDR3 here is CASSQDSVISYEQYF. In nucleotides, the CDR3 is TGCGCCAGCAGCCAAGATTCCGTAATCTCCTACGAGCAGTACTTC. The rearrangement joins TRBV4-3 to TRBJ2-7; D is uncertain. Trimming took 0 bases from V and 0 from J, leaving 9 bases between them. This CDR3 contains 15 residues. CDR1 and CDR2 from the germline V gene are LGHNA and YSLEER.

This clonotype was found many times. V gene TRBV6-1 combines with J gene TRBJ2-3; 7 bases align to TRBD2. In germline, CDR1 is MNHNS, CDR2 SASEGT. This CDR3 is built from 15 residues. With V trimmed by 7 bases and J by 0 bases, 7 bases remained unmatched. CDR3 amino acids: CASIASGDSTDTQYF. DNA of the CDR3: TGTGCCAGCATCGCTAGCGGAGACAGCACAGATACGCAGTATTTT.

This rearrangement joins TRBV19 to TRBJ1-2; TRBD1 might be the D (5 bases). CDR3 length: 16 amino acids. V was trimmed by 4 bases and J by 2 bases, leaving 17 bases between them. CDR1 LNHDA and CDR2 SQIVND come from the germline V gene (reference sequence). CDR3 region: CASSRIGHLPNYGYTF. CDR3 nucleotide sequence: TGTGCCAGTAGTAGGATTGGACACCTCCCAAACTATGGCTACACCTTC.